This T cell receptor beta chain was sequenced during a study of blood T cell repertoires in COVID-19. On the study more broadly: From T cells, B-cell-depleted T cells, or PBMCs came the material, which was cDNA or gDNA.

Clinical history reported by participants formed the basis on which cohorts were assigned. Germline CDR1 reads SGDLS; CDR2 reads YYNGEE. The ends were cut back, 4 bases at V and 0 bases at J, with 11 bases in the middle. This CDR3 spans 15 amino acids. Authors' methods: Reference gene primer amplification yielded estimated nucleated cell counts. The data were produced by immunoSEQ multiplex PCR, yet TCRdb's version contains in-frame clones alone and is incomplete. D and trimming were read from the DNA, whereas the V and J calls and clone size are those reported in that table. The sample holds around 250,000 clones, about 80% seen once.

The receptor comes from a man aged 40-49 years who had recovered from COVID-19. This chain uses TRBV9 with TRBJ2-1; the D is unclear. The sample taken for sequencing was PBMCs or T cells enriched from blood (not recorded which). As DNA, the CDR3 is TGTGCCAGCAGCCTAACCGTCGGCTCCTACAATGAGCAGTTCTTC. This codes for CASSLTVGSYNEQFF. The complete variable domain, with remaining parts taken from reference TRBV9 and TRBJ2-1, reads DSGVTQTPKHLITATGQRVTLRCSPRSGDLSVYWYQQSLDQGLQFLIQYYNGEERAKGNILERFSAQQFPDLHSELNLSSLELGDSALYFCASSLTVGSYNEQFFGPGTRLTVL.